This TCR beta chain was captured in a study of cytomegalovirus exposure and HLA in healthy donors (TCRdb year 2017). About the investigation overall: An earlier analysis of approximately 590 of the donors reported approximately 290 Gb of sequence data and more than 90 million unique TCR beta sequences from about 200 million T cells. About 280 gigabases of sequencing data and 91 million or so unique TCR sequences made up an early release that covered over 550 HLA-typed donors. Of the roughly 400 genotyped donors, 81% fell in the genetic ancestry cluster associated with self-reported Caucasian donors. The study aimed to test whether cataloging public T cell receptors could reveal signatures of past pathogen exposure. Using immunosequencing, the study profiled T cell repertoires from fewer than 700 subjects and related those repertoires to cytomegalovirus serostatus. A separate validation cohort of 100 to 150 different subjects was used in addition to the 666-subject first cohort. The study combined high-throughput TCR immunosequencing, statistical association of individual TCRs with disease status, and machine learning to predict cytomegalovirus infection status. A later analysis re-analyzed previously published TCR beta repertoires from 660 or so donors and added high-resolution HLA genotyping to study TCR occurrence patterns. In the later analysis, no new phenotypic data were used to find candidate immune exposures; instead, reliance was placed on TCR beta sequences and their occurrence across donors. In an earlier analysis of over 550 of the donors, high-throughput TCR beta sequencing was used to judge whether each TCR beta V gene segment behaved as functional or pseudogenic. Donor age, sex, ethnicity and CMV serostatus were compiled together with the repertoire data. In a later genetic analysis, genome-wide SNP genotypes for about three fifths of the 666 donors were used, and that subset was treated as a discovery cohort. Every repertoire in the discovery cohort had been generated on one and the same sequencing platform. HLA typing included class I and class II loci at four-digit resolution. Typing coverage varied by locus: roughly 629-640 donors for A, B, C, DRB1 and DQB1; 500 to 550 for DQA1; about 590 for DPA1; around 490 for DPB1. About five DR-DQ haplotypes were handled as single units for association and clustering, since linkage in the cohort was strong. Among about 400 genotyped donors of the cohort, an average of about 220,000 unique TCR beta nucleotide sequences was sequenced per donor, of which 15% to 20% were non-productive. Results and caveats for the whole study, not just this receptor: According to a later analysis, parvovirus B19, influenza, CMV and Epstein-Barr virus appeared linked to several top co-occurrence clusters. Because HLA typing was missing for some donors at each locus, association tests included only the typed subset. The authors suggested that the approach could potentially be extended to other disease states and immunological phenotypes. Immune exposure information for the cohort was limited to CMV serostatus. A cluster of highly shared sequence variants was judged likely to be a technical artifact of the sequencing pipeline. At a false discovery rate of 0.05, a later analysis linked under 20,000 TCR beta sequences to specific HLA alleles. According to a later analysis, most CMV-associated TCR beta chains appeared to be HLA-restricted, and the HLA associations seemed to be driven largely by CMV exposure. Roughly uniform sequencing depth across donors was assumed in presence/absence analyses, although this assumption may not hold. Cytomegalovirus status was reported to be diagnosed by the classifier with high specificity and sensitivity in both the original and validation cohorts. The 87-base-pair reads could not distinguish some IMGT-functional V segments, including TRBV6-2 and TRBV6-3, so those segments were excluded. An association between a missense DCLRE1C variant and V-gene and J-gene trimming of TCR beta chains was found in a later genetic analysis and replicated in an independent cohort. Compared with equally common non-associated chains, HLA-associated TCR beta chains in a later analysis were more clonally expanded and had lower generation probabilities. According to a later genetic analysis, donors in an Asian-associated ancestry cluster had fewer N-insertions in productive TCRs than the approximately 700-donor mean. The study gave a list of about 160 TCR beta chains associated with cytomegalovirus. In a later analysis, the rate of TCR association differed among HLA loci, with DRB1 alleles having the most associated TCRs and HLA-C alleles having the fewest. Correlated functional status among segregating V segments might reflect linkage disequilibrium, but an unknown experimental factor could not be ruled out. Because counts were too low, approximately 15 rarely observed V segments, including chromosome 9 orphons, were excluded from the earlier analysis of 587 of the donors. Most TCR sequences were seen in very few donors, while some public TCRs were found in many individuals. A further reported finding was that TCR beta sequences accurately predicted the HLA-A and HLA-B alleles for most subjects in the first cohort. When HLA alleles, especially DR and DQ, strongly co-occurred, TCR associations were difficult to assign to individual alleles. Only TCR beta chains were sequenced in this cohort, and the absence of alpha or paired-chain data limited detectable features. Three of the identified cytomegalovirus-associated TCR beta chains were confirmed in vitro to be specific for cytomegalovirus antigens. In an earlier analysis of approximately 590 of the donors, most TCR beta V segments were observed in productive rearrangements about 90% or about 30% of the time, broadly matching IMGT annotations.

Receptor amplification or capture employed the immunoSEQ multiplex PCR assay. The multiplex PCR relied on a mix of 60 forward primers for TCR Vbeta segments and 13 reverse primers for TCR Jbeta segments. A multiplex PCR assay on genomic DNA amplified the CDR3 region of rearranged TCR beta genes. On the Illumina HiSeq System, the amplified TCR beta libraries were sequenced as 87-base-pair reads. Concerning the study's data processing: A later analysis counted approximately 74 million unique TCR beta chains across the 690 or so repertoires, and 9.5 million to 11 million of these chains were shared by at least two donors. Raw reads were error-corrected and collapsed into unique sequences with a nearest-neighbor algorithm that merged closely related sequences to remove PCR and sequencing errors. To assign V, D and J gene segments, CDR3 sequences were aligned to IMGT reference sequences. For a sequence to be retained, a match of at least six nucleotides was required to both a V gene segment and a J gene segment. Rearrangements were called productive when the CDR3 lacked stop codons and stayed in frame with V and J; all others were non-productive. Following IMGT convention, CDR3 was defined as the stretch from the second conserved V-encoded cysteine to the conserved J-encoded phenylalanine. The earlier analysis of 500 to 650 of the donors excluded any sequence lacking an unambiguous match to a single V gene segment. An earlier analysis of fewer than 750 of the donors called V segments functional above 56.7% productive rearrangements and segregating when the between-donor standard deviation exceeded 5%. To diagnose cytomegalovirus status from the catalog of TCR beta chain sequences, a statistical classification framework was built. In a later analysis, V and J genes were assigned by comparing TCR nucleotide sequences against IMGT/GENE-DB human TR gene sequences. The TCRdist pipeline was used in a later analysis to assign CDR3 sequences and most-parsimonious VDJ recombination scenarios. In a later analysis, every TCR beta chain was defined by the combination of its CDR3 amino acid sequence and its V-gene family, and reads without a unique V-gene family were dropped. In a later analysis, approximately 640 highly shared, low-generation-probability nucleotide sequences were removed to address suspected cross-contamination and a sequencing artifact. In a later analysis, a clonal expansion index was calculated for each public chain from normalized within-repertoire ranks of inferred template counts. Generation probabilities in a later analysis came from a VDJ recombination model fitted to out-of-frame rearrangements, and those results were checked against IGoR. In a later analysis, hypergeometric tests were used to score TCR-TCR, TCR-HLA and TCR-CMV co-occurrence, with a repertoire-size bias correction applied to TCR pairs. False discovery rates were estimated in a later analysis by permuting HLA or CMV assignments 20 times. In a later analysis, co-occurring TCRs were grouped with DBSCAN, and TCRdist sequence similarity was added when clustering was performed within HLA-allele-positive subsets. Repertoires with fewer than 30,000 or more than 120,000 public chains, plus five repertoires with anomalous nucleotide sharing, were excluded from co-occurrence clustering. TCRdb holds this immuneACCESS table with in-frame rearrangements only. Some clones are missing; in checked studies, unresolved V genes explain under half, and the rest has no known cause. Clone size and V and J calls were adopted from that table, with D and trimming inferred from the DNA. A total of 280,000 or so clones appear in this sample, approximately 90% of them only once. The ten largest clonotypes hold 2% to 3% of the sample.

The cohort was made up of about 610 healthy bone marrow donors. All cohort members were sampled while nominally healthy, although unrecorded immune exposures were likely present. The donor tested CMV seronegative and was one of the 352 seronegative cohort members. A peripheral blood sample was collected from each donor, and TCR beta sequencing was performed on peripheral blood mononuclear cells. The Qiagen DNeasy Blood Extraction Kit was used to extract genomic DNA from the blood cell samples. On this clone: The antigen it binds to is not known. Base qualities are not provided; no much larger clone lies one nucleotide away.

The CDR3 runs 15 residues from the cysteine to the phenylalanine. Only CDR3 DNA is held: 45 bases, read in frame from base 1. CDR1 and CDR2 are read off the germline V gene (reference sequence) as LNHNV and YYDKDF. Ends trimmed: V by 1 base, J by 7 bases; bases unmatched to a gene: 6. The chain uses TRBV15 and TRBJ2-1, with 8 middle bases fitting TRBD1. The sequenced material came from PBMCs. The receptor comes from a woman aged 18-29 years in good health and CMV-seronegative. Here the CDR3 is given as CATSRAETGGNEQFF. The DNA sequence is TGTGCCACCAGCAGAGCCGAAACAGGGGGAAATGAGCAGTTCTTC.